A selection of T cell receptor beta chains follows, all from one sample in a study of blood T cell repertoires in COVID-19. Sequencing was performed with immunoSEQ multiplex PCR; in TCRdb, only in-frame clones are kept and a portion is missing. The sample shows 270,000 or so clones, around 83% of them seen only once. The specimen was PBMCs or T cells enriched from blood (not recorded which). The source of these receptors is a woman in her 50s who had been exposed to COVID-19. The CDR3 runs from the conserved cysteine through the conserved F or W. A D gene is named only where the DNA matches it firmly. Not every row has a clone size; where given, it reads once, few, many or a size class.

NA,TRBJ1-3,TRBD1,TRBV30,CAWSPWTGNGNTIYF,TGTGCCTGGAGTCCATGGACAGGGAACGGAAACACCATATATTTT
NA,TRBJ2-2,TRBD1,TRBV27,CASRRTGTGGANTGELFF,TGTGCCAGCAGACGGACCGGGACAGGAGGTGCGAACACCGGGGAGCTGTTTTTT
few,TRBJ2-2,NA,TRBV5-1,CASSLNRGRTGELFF,TGCGCCAGCAGCTTGAATCGAGGGAGGACCGGGGAGCTGTTTTTT
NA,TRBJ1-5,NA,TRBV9,CASSPEENQPQHF,TGTGCCAGCAGCCCAGAGGAGAATCAGCCCCAGCATTTT
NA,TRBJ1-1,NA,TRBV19,CASRYGPETEAFF,TGTGCCAGTAGATACGGTCCCGAGACTGAAGCTTTCTTT
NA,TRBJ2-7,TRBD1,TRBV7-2,CASSSAGTGTYEQYF,TGTGCCAGCAGCTCAGCCGGGACAGGGACCTACGAGCAGTACTTC
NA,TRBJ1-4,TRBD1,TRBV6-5,CASRKGQLNEKLFF,TGTGCCAGCAGGAAGGGACAGCTAAATGAAAAACTGTTTTTT
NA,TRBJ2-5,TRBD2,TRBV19,CASSYRAGASQETQYF,TGTGCCAGTAGTTATCGAGCGGGGGCCTCCCAAGAGACCCAGTACTTC
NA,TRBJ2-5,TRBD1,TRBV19,CASSMGQGTETQYF,TGTGCCAGTAGTATGGGACAGGGGACAGAGACCCAGTACTTC
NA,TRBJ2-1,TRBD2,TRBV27,CASTREGGRNEQFF,TGTGCCAGCACCCGGGAGGGGGGGCGAAATGAGCAGTTCTTC
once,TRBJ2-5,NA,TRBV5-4,CASSPPGTTGQETQYF,TGTGCCAGCAGCCCGCCGGGGACAACCGGACAAGAGACCCAGTACTTC
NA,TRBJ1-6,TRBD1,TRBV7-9,CASSKGTGSSYNSPLHF,TGTGCCAGCAGCAAGGGGACAGGTAGCTCCTATAATTCACCCCTCCACTTT
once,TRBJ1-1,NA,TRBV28,CASSLWGRANTEAFF,TGTGCCAGCAGTTTATGGGGCAGGGCGAACACTGAAGCTTTCTTT
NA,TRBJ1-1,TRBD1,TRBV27,CASSLLGQGAINTEAFF,TGTGCCAGCAGTCTCCTGGGACAGGGGGCGATAAACACTGAAGCTTTCTTT
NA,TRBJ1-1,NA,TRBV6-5,CASSYTGAGRQNEAFF,TGTGCCAGCAGTTACACCGGCGCCGGGAGACAAAATGAAGCTTTCTTT
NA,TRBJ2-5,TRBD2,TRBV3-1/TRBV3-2,CASSQGPLQARGGEETQYF,TGTGCCAGCAGCCAAGGTCCCCTTCAGGCGCGGGGGGGTGAAGAGACCCAGTACTTC
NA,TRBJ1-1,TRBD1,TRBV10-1,CASSESQGFTEAFF,TGCGCCAGCAGTGAGTCACAGGGGTTCACTGAAGCTTTCTTT
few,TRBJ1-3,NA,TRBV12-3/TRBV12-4,CASSSGNTIYF,TGTGCCAGCAGTTCCGGGAACACCATATATTTT
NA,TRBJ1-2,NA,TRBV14,CASSQLRGIGEGSYGYTF,TGTGCCAGCAGCCAATTACGGGGGATCGGAGAGGGTTCCTATGGCTACACCTTC
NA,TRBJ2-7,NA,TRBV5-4,CASSPGHRSLPHYEQYF,TGTGCCAGCAGCCCGGGACACCGATCGTTGCCACACTACGAGCAGTACTTC
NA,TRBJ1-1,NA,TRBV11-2,CASSLYMAGNTEAFF,TGTGCCAGCAGCTTATACATGGCGGGGAACACTGAAGCTTTCTTT
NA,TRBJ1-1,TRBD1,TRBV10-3,CAIEDRGNTEAFF,TGTGCCATCGAGGACAGGGGGAACACTGAAGCTTTCTTT
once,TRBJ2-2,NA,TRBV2,CASRTGANTGELFF,TGTGCCAGCCGTACGGGGGCGAACACCGGGGAGCTGTTTTTT
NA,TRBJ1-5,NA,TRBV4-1,CASSQDLEGQPQHF,TGCGCCAGCAGCCAAGATCTCGAGGGACAGCCCCAGCATTTT
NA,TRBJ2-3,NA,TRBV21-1,CASTSGGDTDTQYF,TGTGCCAGCACCTCCGGGGGGGACACAGATACGCAGTATTTT
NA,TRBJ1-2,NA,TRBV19,CASLPRDTYGYTF,TGTGCCAGTTTACCACGGGACACCTATGGCTACACCTTC
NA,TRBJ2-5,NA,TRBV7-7,CASSLRRTGQETQYF,TGTGCCAGCAGCTTAAGGCGGACTGGCCAAGAGACCCAGTACTTC
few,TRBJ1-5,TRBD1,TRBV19,CASSSPGTGAYQPQHF,TGTGCCAGTAGTAGTCCCGGGACAGGGGCGTATCAGCCCCAGCATTTT
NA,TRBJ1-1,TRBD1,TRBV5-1,CASSAGQGSYTEAFF,TGCGCCAGCAGCGCCGGACAGGGTTCTTACACTGAAGCTTTCTTT
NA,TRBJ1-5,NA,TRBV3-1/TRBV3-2,CASSHGGGQPQHF,TGTGCCAGCAGCCATGGGGGAGGTCAGCCCCAGCATTTT
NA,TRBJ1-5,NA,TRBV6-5,CASSISPNQDQPQHF,TGTGCCAGCAGTATATCACCTAATCAGGATCAGCCCCAGCATTTT
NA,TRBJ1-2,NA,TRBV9,CASSVGGYGYTF,TGTGCCAGCAGCGTCGGTGGCTATGGCTACACCTTC
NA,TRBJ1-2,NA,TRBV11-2,CASSSPGYGYTF,TGTGCCAGCAGCTCCCCGGGTTATGGCTACACCTTC
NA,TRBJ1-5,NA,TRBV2,CASSEVQLNQPQHF,TGTGCCAGCAGTGAGGTACAGCTGAATCAGCCCCAGCATTTT
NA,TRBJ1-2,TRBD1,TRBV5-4,CASSLVGTGHGYTF,TGTGCCAGCAGCTTGGTCGGGACAGGGCATGGCTACACCTTC
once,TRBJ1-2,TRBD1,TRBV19,CASSIRGPNYGYTF,TGTGCCAGTAGTATTAGGGGGCCTAACTATGGCTACACCTTC
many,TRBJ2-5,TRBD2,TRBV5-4,CASSAGLAGGEETQYF,TGTGCCAGCAGCGCCGGACTAGCGGGGGGTGAAGAGACCCAGTACTTC
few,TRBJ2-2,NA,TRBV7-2,CASSRSVGTGELFF,TGTGCCAGCAGCCGTAGCGTCGGCACCGGGGAGCTGTTTTTT
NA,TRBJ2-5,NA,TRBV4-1,CASSQGNREGETQYF,TGCGCCAGCAGCCAGGGGAACAGGGAAGGGGAGACCCAGTACTTC
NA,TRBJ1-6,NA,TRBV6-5,CASRTNSPLHF,TGTGCCAGCAGAACAAATTCACCCCTCCACTTT